This T cell receptor (beta chain) emerged from a study of T cell responses to AZD1222 COVID-19 vaccine. Broader study findings: With dominance at 160-218 and 743-854, vaccine-associated CD4 TCRs spanned spike. Just a handful of people given AZD1222 tested seropositive at baseline. Spike-specific TCR breadth and depth were elevated following two AZD1222 doses.

Trimming pared 0 bases from V and 4 bases from J, leaving 10 bases between. CDR1 is LGHDT, CDR2 YNNKEL, per germline (reference sequence). CDR3 length: 15 amino acids. With respect to this clone: What it recognizes is unknown.

Sequenced by immunoSEQ multiplex PCR; TCRdb stores in-frame clones only, minus some. This sample has about 140,000 clones; 70% to 90% occur once, and the top ten carry 5.5%. The clonotype was recovered from an adult in good health. This sequence joins TRBV3-1 (or the pseudogene TRBV3-2) and TRBJ2-1, with D perhaps matching TRBD2 (6 bases). The source material was peripheral blood, sampled on day 0 of AZD1222 vaccination. The CDR3 loop reads CASSQDAGIYNEQFF. The CDR3 nucleotides read TGTGCCAGCAGCCAAGATGCGGGAATTTACAATGAGCAGTTCTTC.